The entry that follows covers one T cell receptor beta chain sequence. Its antigen remains unknown. A single record per CDR3 protein comes from TCRdb applying MiXCR to the PCR reads. The sample lists 35,000 or so distinct CDR3 sequences; roughly 19% were seen once. The sample is drawn from a study of molecular identifiers for immune sequencing clone quantification. Trimming pared 11 bases from V and 3 bases from J, leaving 10 bases between. Germline-derived CDR1 and CDR2 are SGHAT and FQDESV (reference sequence). The CDR3 runs 12 residues. Naive CD8 library inputs spanned roughly 17,000 to 1,100,000 sorted cells and 10%, 30% or 50% RNA. Study-level findings and limits: The study reportedly detected spiked Jurkat TCR RNA from one cell among around 1 million naive cells. Under 1% of molecules in naive cells, but over 99% of effector molecules, belonged to clones above 20 RNA copies. Sizes of highly expanded clones could be underestimated through identical TCRs sharing a barcode.

The specimen was naive CD8+ T cells from blood, with Jurkat cell RNA spiked in. The subset: FACS-sorted CD8+CD4-CCR7+CD45RA+ naive T cells. The source of this sequence is a human donor in good health. Some libraries in this study had Jurkat cell RNA spiked in. The rearrangement joins TRBV11-1 to TRBJ2-2; possibly TRBD2 for D (6 bases). The CDR3 DNA reads TGTGCCTGGGGAGGCGACACCGGGGAGCTGTTTTTT. The encoded protein is CAWGGDTGELFF.